These 5 T cell receptor beta chains share one sample of origin, sequenced in a study of cytomegalovirus exposure and HLA in healthy donors. Primers: 60 Vbeta forward and 13 Jbeta reverse. Some clones are missing from TCRdb's copy, which holds only in-frame ones; the method was immunoSEQ multiplex PCR. The table counts about 41,000 clones; around 6.2% lies in the top ten. The sequencing input was PBMCs. Receptor source: a man aged 25-45 years in good health and CMV-seronegative.

J is TRBJ1-6 and V is TRBV11-2, with D maybe TRBD1 (5 bases). CDR1 and CDR2 (germline): SGHAT, FQNNGV. The CDR3 runs to 14 residues. V lost 5 bases to trimming and J lost 5 bases, with 10 bases between them. The CDR3 DNA sequence: TGTGCCAGCAGCCCAAGGACAAATAATTCACCCCTCCACTTT. Protein sequence: CASSPRTNNSPLHF.

The V gene is TRBV5-4, the J gene TRBJ1-1; D is unresolved. The ends were cut back, 0 bases at V and 6 bases at J, with 9 bases in the middle. The CDR3 has 13 residues. CDR1 is SGHNT, CDR2 YYREEE, per germline (reference sequence). CDR3 sequence reads: CASSLEAGPEAFF. The CDR3 DNA is TGTGCCAGCAGCTTGGAGGCGGGTCCTGAAGCTTTCTTT.

This rearrangement joins TRBV2 to TRBJ2-3; tentatively, D is TRBD1 (6 bases). CDR1 is SNHLY, CDR2 FYNNEI, per germline. The V end was cut by 8 bases, the J end by 1 base, with 25 bases between. The CDR3 sequence is 18 residues long. This chain's CDR3 is CASPPPLRDRLRTDTQYF. CDR3 DNA sequence: TGTGCCAGCCCCCCCCCACTTAGAGACAGGCTTCGCACAGATACGCAGTATTTT.

The chain has TRBV4-2 and TRBJ2-1; 8 nucleotides line up with TRBD2. The J segment lost 4 bases and the V segment lost 4 bases, leaving 9 bases of the junction unmatched. Germline values: CDR1 LGHNA, CDR2 YNFKEQ. The CDR3 contains 16 residues. This CDR3 is CASSRSPSGRYNEQFF. For the CDR3, the DNA is TGTGCCAGCAGCCGTAGTCCCAGCGGGAGATACAATGAGCAGTTCTTC.

The chain is built from TRBV7-9 and TRBJ2-7, with 8 bases aligning to TRBD1. CDR3 length: 17 residues. Germline CDR1 reads SEHNR; CDR2 reads FQNEAQ (reference sequence). V lost 5 bases, J lost 0 bases, and 12 bases stayed unmatched. The CDR3: CASSPDLGQDSSYEQYF. As DNA, the CDR3 is TGTGCCAGCAGCCCCGACCTGGGACAGGATAGCTCCTACGAGCAGTACTTC.